The 21 T cell receptor beta chains below were found in one sample sequenced in a study of a mutant IDH1 vaccine in newly diagnosed glioma. Time point reported: baseline, week 1 (first vaccination visit). Treatment meaning: pre-vaccination baseline after standard-of-care therapy. Clones were sequenced by immunoSEQ multiplex PCR, and TCRdb holds only the in-frame ones, with some missing. The table lists about 20,000 clones, around 85% of them singletons. Here the sequenced sample was PBMCs, taken from a glioma patient treated with radiotherapy, temozolomide or both. The receptors shown here come from a man aged 35-49 years with glioma.

The chain carries TRBV7-9 and TRBJ1-4, with a possible D match to TRBD1 (5 bases). CDR1 and CDR2 from the germline V gene are SEHNR and FQNEAQ (reference sequence). Trimming left V 3 bases short and J 4 bases short, with 9 bases between. The CDR3 runs 14 residues. The CDR3 nucleotides read TGTGCCAGCAGCTTCGCGGGGGTTAATGAAAAACTGTTTTTT. Amino acid sequence: CASSFAGVNEKLFF.

V usage is TRBV28 and J usage is TRBJ2-7, with 13 positions matching TRBD2. The CDR3 has 16 residues. Germline V lookup: CDR1 MDHEN, CDR2 SYDVKM. The junction had 8 bases not matched to a gene; V was cut back by 5 bases and J by 4 bases. The CDR3 bases are TGTGCCAGCAGTACGGGACGGACTAGCGGGGGATACGAGCAGTACGTC. This gives the protein CASSTGRTSGGYEQYV.

V gene TRBV4-3 combines with J gene TRBJ1-5, with D unclear. Trimming left V 0 bases short and J 7 bases short, with 13 bases between. CDR1 LGHNA and CDR2 YSLEER come from the germline V gene. The CDR3 is made up of 15 amino acids. CDR3 protein: CASSQDMGFGQPQHF. Written as DNA, the CDR3 is TGCGCCAGCAGCCAAGATATGGGATTCGGCCAGCCCCAGCATTTT.

This sequence joins TRBV14 and TRBJ2-5, with D hard to call. Trimming stripped 1 base from V and 5 bases from J, with 11 bases between. This CDR3 is built from 14 residues. CDR1 is SGHDN, CDR2 FVKESK, per germline. The CDR3 DNA reads as TGTGCCAGCAGCCAAGCGGCGTACCGGGAGACCCAGTACTTC. Translation gives CASSQAAYRETQYF.

The genes are TRBV5-1 and TRBJ2-1; the match to TRBD1 covers 7 bases. The trim removed 2 bases at V and 4 bases at J, leaving 9 bases unmatched. In germline, CDR1 is SGHRS, CDR2 YFSETQ. The CDR3 runs to 16 residues. CDR3 sequence reads: CASSLPGTATYNEQFF. In nucleotides, the CDR3 is TGCGCCAGCAGCTTACCCGGGACAGCTACTTACAATGAGCAGTTCTTC.

The chain recombines TRBV2 with TRBJ1-1; 7 bases map to TRBD1. After removal of 7 bases from V and 4 bases from J, the junction contained 6 bases not matched to a gene. Germline V gene data show CDR1 as SNHLY and CDR2 as FYNNEI. This CDR3 contains 13 residues. The CDR3 reads CASIFDRATEAFF. The CDR3 region has the DNA TGTGCCAGCATTTTCGACAGGGCCACTGAAGCTTTCTTT.

As for this clone: It is unclear where the CDR3 begins or ends on the DNA, so no DNA is shown, and the CDR3 is as TCRdb lists it. The genes are TRBV19 and TRBJ1-1. Germline V lookup: CDR1 LNHDA, CDR2 SQIVND (reference sequence). The CDR3 spans 14 residues, counting both ends. The CDR3 loop reads CASTSGIGNTEAFF.

This chain joins TRBV30 and TRBJ1-5; D might be TRBD1 (6 bases). The germline V gene encodes CDR1 GTSNPN and CDR2 SVGIG (reference sequence). V gave up 0 bases and J gave up 8 bases, with 17 bases separating them. The CDR3 runs 15 residues. DNA of the CDR3: TGTGCCTGGAGTGTCGTGGATCGGGGGCGCGAGCCCCAGCATTTT. Translated, it gives CAWSVVDRGREPQHF.

This clone was found once. The chain carries TRBV27 and TRBJ2-2; D is unresolved. The CDR3 has 16 residues. Germline CDR1 MNHEY, CDR2 SMNVEV (reference sequence). V was clipped by 2 bases and J by 0 bases, with 10 bases between them. The CDR3 protein is CASSLIGFANTGELFF. CDR3 in DNA: TGTGCCAGCAGTTTAATCGGCTTTGCGAACACCGGGGAGCTGTTTTTT.

The rearrangement uses TRBV29-1 and TRBJ1-2, with TRBD1 matching 7 bases. CDR1 and CDR2 from the germline V gene are SQVTM and ANQGSEA. V gave up 2 bases and J gave up 8 bases; unmatched junction bases: 11. The CDR3 loop spans 14 amino acids. The CDR3 loop is CSVEWTGRLWGYTF. For the CDR3, the DNA is TGCAGCGTTGAATGGACAGGTCGACTATGGGGCTACACCTTC.

This clone appeared once. The rearrangement uses TRBV29-1 and TRBJ2-5; a weak D match, TRBD2 (7 bases). Germline V CDR1 and CDR2: SQVTM, ANQGSEA. This CDR3 spans 13 amino acids. The germline V and J ends were trimmed by 7 bases and 6 bases, with 18 bases remaining between them. DNA for the CDR3: TGCAGCGCTGACCGGGGGGCGAGTAAGACCCAGTACTTC. Translated, it gives CSADRGASKTQYF.

The genes are TRBV30 and TRBJ1-6; no clear D gene. Trimming left V 1 base short and J 8 bases short, with 9 bases between. The CDR3 extends over 13 amino acids. The germline V gene has CDR1 GTSNPN and CDR2 SVGIG (reference sequence). The CDR3 sequence is CAWSDRPDSPLHF. DNA of the CDR3: TGTGCCTGGAGTGACAGACCTGATTCACCCCTCCACTTT.

This clone was recorded only once. The V call is TRBV29-1, the J call TRBJ1-2; D gene unclear. V was cut by 5 bases and J by 8 bases, with 15 bases left in between. This CDR3 is built from 12 residues. Germline values: CDR1 SQVTM, CDR2 ANQGSEA. CDR3: CSVPREGGGYTF. Written as DNA, the CDR3 is TGCAGCGTTCCTAGGGAAGGCGGCGGCTACACCTTC.

The genes are TRBV9 and TRBJ2-3; D is possibly TRBD1 or TRBD2 (5 bases each). Germline V gene sequence: CDR1 SGDLS, CDR2 YYNGEE. The CDR3 covers 15 residues. Trimming left V 0 bases short and J 4 bases short, with 12 bases between. This CDR3 is CASSVVAWGPDTQYF. For the CDR3, the DNA is TGTGCCAGCAGCGTAGTGGCGTGGGGACCAGATACGCAGTATTTT.

The rearrangement uses TRBV4-2 and TRBJ1-3, with D unresolved. Germline CDR1 is LGHNA and CDR2 is YNFKEQ. The CDR3 length is 15 residues. Deletions cut 0 bases from V and 0 bases from J, with 6 bases between. DNA for the CDR3: TGTGCCAGCAGCCAAGATGGCGCCTCTGGAAACACCATATATTTT. Translated: CASSQDGASGNTIYF.

The rearrangement joins TRBV5-4 to TRBJ1-5; 7 positions agree with TRBD1. Trimming cost V 1 base and J 4 bases; bases outside gene matches: 5. The CDR3 is made up of 15 amino acids. Germline lookup yields CDR1 SGHNT and CDR2 YYREEE (reference sequence). CDR3 sequence reads: CASSLSPTGNQPQHF. As DNA, the CDR3 is TGTGCCAGCAGCTTGTCCCCGACAGGGAATCAGCCCCAGCATTTT.

The rearrangement joins TRBV4-2 to TRBJ1-1, with D hard to call. Between the trimmed V and J ends, which lost 1 base and 3 bases, there was a span of 12 bases. The length of the CDR3 is 15 residues. The V gene's germline CDR1 is LGHNA and CDR2 YNFKEQ. CDR3 in DNA: TGTGCCAGCAGCCAAGGTACGGGGAGAGACACTGAAGCTTTCTTT. Its translation is CASSQGTGRDTEAFF.

The chain joins TRBV11-2 to TRBJ1-1, with D possibly being TRBD1 (5 bases). The CDR3 contains 14 residues. Trimming cost V 5 bases and J 1 base, with 11 bases left between them. Germline loops: CDR1 SGHAT, CDR2 FQNNGV. CDR3 protein: CASSRGTSNTEAFF. The CDR3 nucleotides are TGTGCCAGCAGCCGGGGGACGTCGAACACTGAAGCTTTCTTT.

This clone is large by share. The chain combines TRBV7-8 with TRBJ2-7, with D possibly matching TRBD2 (5 bases). The CDR3 has 13 amino acids. The V and J ends lost 1 base and 7 bases respectively, with 11 bases between them. Germline values: CDR1 SGHVS, CDR2 FQNEAQ. The CDR3 DNA is TGTGCCAGCAGCTTAGAGCTAGCTTGGGAGCAGTACGTC. Residues: CASSLELAWEQYV.

The V and J genes are TRBV29-1 and TRBJ2-1; perhaps TRBD2 as D (5 bases). Germline V CDR1 and CDR2: SQVTM, ANQGSEA. CDR3 length equals 15 residues. With 3 bases removed from V and 1 base from J, the gap between germline ends came to 13 bases. In nucleotides, the CDR3 is TGCAGCGTTGACACCGGGGAGCGGTCCTACAATGAGCAGTTCTTC. Protein: CSVDTGERSYNEQFF.

J is TRBJ1-4 and V is TRBV29-1, with D unresolved. The V gene's germline CDR1 is SQVTM and CDR2 ANQGSEA. The CDR3 has 11 amino acids. Trimming cost V 4 bases and J 10 bases, with 10 bases left between them. In nucleotides, the CDR3 is TGCAGCGTTGGCACGTTCGGAAAACTGTTTTTT. It specifies CSVGTFGKLFF. The full variable domain, its missing parts supplied by reference TRBV29-1 and TRBJ1-4, is SAVISQKPSRDICQRGTSLTIQCQVDSQVTMMFWYRQQPGQSLTLIATANQGSEATYESGFVIDKFPISRPNLTFSTLTVSNMSPEDSSIYLCSVGTFGKLFFGSGTQLSVL.